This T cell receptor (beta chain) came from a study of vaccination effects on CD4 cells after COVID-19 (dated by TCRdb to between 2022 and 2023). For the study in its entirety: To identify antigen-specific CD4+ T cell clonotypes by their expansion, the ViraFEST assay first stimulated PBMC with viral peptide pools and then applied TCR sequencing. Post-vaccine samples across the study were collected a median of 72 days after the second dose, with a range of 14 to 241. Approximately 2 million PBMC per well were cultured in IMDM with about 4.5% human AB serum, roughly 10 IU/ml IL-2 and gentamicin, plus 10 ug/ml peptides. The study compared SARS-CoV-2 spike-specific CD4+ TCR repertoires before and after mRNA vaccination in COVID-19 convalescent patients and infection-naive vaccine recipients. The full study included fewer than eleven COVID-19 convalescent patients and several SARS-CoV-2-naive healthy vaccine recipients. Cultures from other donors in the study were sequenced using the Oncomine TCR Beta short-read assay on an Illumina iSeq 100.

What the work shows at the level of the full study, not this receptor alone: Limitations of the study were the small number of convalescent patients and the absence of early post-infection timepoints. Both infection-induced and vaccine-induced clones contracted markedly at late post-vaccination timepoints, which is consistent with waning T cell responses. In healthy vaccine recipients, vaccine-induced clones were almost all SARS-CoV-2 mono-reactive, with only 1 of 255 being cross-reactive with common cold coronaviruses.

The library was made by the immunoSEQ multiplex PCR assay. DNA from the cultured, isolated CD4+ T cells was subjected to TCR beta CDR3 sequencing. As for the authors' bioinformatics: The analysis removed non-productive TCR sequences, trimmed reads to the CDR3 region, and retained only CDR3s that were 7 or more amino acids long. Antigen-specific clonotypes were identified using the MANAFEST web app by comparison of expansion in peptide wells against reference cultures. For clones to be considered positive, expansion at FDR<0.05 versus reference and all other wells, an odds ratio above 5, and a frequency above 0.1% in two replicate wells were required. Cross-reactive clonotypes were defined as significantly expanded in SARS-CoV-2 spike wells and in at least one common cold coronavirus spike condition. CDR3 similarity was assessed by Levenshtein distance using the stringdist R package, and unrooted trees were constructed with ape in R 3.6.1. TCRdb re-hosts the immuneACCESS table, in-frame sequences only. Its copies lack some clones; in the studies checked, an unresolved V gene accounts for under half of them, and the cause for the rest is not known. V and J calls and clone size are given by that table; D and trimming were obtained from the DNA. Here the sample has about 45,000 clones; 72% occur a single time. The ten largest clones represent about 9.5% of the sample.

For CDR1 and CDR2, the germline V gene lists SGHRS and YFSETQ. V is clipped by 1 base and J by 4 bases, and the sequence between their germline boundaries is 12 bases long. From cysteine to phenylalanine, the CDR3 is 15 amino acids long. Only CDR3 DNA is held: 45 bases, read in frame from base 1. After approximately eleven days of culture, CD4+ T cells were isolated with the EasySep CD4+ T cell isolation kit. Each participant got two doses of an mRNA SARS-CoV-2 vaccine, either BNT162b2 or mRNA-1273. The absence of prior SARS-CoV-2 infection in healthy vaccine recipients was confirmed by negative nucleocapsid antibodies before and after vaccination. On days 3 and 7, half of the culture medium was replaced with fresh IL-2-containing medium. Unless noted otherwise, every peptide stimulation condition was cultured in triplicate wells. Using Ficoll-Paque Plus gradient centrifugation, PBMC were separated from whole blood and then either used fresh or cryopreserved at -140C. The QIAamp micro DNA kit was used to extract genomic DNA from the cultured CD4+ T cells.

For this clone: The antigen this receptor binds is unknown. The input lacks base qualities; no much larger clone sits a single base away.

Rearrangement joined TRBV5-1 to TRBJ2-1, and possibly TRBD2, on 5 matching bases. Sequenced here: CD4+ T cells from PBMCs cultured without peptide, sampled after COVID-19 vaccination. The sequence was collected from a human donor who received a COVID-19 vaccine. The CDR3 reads CASSLSLAVYNEQFF. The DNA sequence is TGCGCCAGCAGCTTGAGCCTAGCAGTATACAATGAGCAGTTCTTC. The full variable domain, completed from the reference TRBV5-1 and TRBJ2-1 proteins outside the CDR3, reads KAGVTQTPRYLIKTRGQQVTLSCSPISGHRSVSWYQQTPGQGLQFLFEYFSETQRNKGNFPGRFSGRQFSNSRSEMNVSTLELGDSALYLCASSLSLAVYNEQFFGPGTRLTVL.